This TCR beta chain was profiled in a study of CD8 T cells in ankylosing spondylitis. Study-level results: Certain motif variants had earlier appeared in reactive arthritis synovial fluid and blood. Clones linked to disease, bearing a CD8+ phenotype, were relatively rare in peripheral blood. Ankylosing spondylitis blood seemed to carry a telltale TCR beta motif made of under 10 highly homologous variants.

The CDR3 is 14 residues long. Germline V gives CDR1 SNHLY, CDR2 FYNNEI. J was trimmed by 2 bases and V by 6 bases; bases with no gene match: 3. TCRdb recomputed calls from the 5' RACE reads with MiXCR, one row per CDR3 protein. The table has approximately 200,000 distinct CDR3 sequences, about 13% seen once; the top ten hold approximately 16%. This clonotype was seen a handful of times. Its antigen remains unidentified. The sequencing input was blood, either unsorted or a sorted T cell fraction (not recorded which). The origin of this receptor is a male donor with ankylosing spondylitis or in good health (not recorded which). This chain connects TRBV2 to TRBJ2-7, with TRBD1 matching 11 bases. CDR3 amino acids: CASRGTGGTYEQYF. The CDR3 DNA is TGTGCCAGCAGAGGGACAGGGGGAACCTACGAGCAGTACTTC.